This entry is about one T cell receptor beta chain. The specificity of this receptor is unknown. No much larger clone exists at a distance of one base, and base qualities are not known. Library preparation used PCR. The instrument was an Illumina HiSeq 2500. To reduce PCR and sequencing biases, unique molecular identifiers were built into the TCR beta cDNA libraries. Per 1 to 10 million input T cells, roughly 500,000 cDNA molecules were obtained, such that each molecule approximated one T cell. The patient libraries were prepared and sequenced using the same protocol as the earlier healthy control dataset. Samples belonging to the same batch were prepared together, multiplexed and sequenced on a shared HiSeq lane. In the original analysis: Raw barcoded reads were processed with MIGEC, and single-read molecular identifier groups were discarded before consensus assembly and CDR3 extraction. Clonotype tables were post-analysed with VDJtools, normalizing diversity by down-sampling all datasets to the smallest sample size. Repertoire overlap clustering matched CDR3 amino acid but not nucleotide sequences to correct batch-related cross-sample contamination. TCRdb's own reprocessing of the public reads used fastp at Q25 and MiXCR and kept productive beta chains. Rows matching on CDR3 protein sequence are summarized as one entry with the most common DNA and genes. The V and J calls shown here were made by TCRdb, not taken from the authors' results. The table for this sample lists roughly 600,000 distinct CDR3 sequences; 40% to 50% of them were counted only once. Jointly, the top ten make up around 1.7% of the sample.

This entry is derived from a study of post-analysis software for immune sequencing data (dated by TCRdb to between 2015 and 2016). At the level of the whole study: Relapsing-remitting, secondary progressive and progressive-relapsing multiple sclerosis were recorded as disease courses, and subtype annotation was lacking for some patients. The multiple sclerosis patient repertoires were compared with about a dozen previously published healthy control repertoires from donors aged roughly 6 to 25 years. A subset of samples was prepared in parallel using single-end sample barcoding, then pooled and co-amplified after Illumina adapter ligation. The investigation overall reported the following: Strong co-clustering of samples prepared in the same batch was shown by direct clustering with F measure, prompting a batch-effect correction. The multiple sclerosis patient group was slightly younger than the control group. Significantly higher frequencies in patients than in controls were found for several TRBV segments, including TRBV5-6, TRBV5-1 and TRBV20-1. Multiple sclerosis patients had significantly lower normalized Chao1 diversity than controls, a result that suggests substantial peripheral T-cell clonal expansion.

CDR1 and CDR2, looked up from the germline V gene, are SGHAT and FQNNGV. The cysteine opens and the phenylalanine closes a CDR3 of 14 amino acids. The sequence is cut down to CDR3 DNA, 42 bases in frame from base 1. V drops 5 bases and J drops 4 bases, leaving 14 bases in between. TCR beta repertoires were profiled from peripheral blood of roughly 13 young patients with multiple sclerosis to demonstrate the VDJtools post-analysis software. Multiple sclerosis patients were children and adolescents aged about 6 to 15 years. This sequence originates from a girl between 10 and 17 years old with multiple sclerosis. The sequence joins TRBV11-2 to TRBJ2-5; the D gene is perhaps TRBD1, from 6 matching bases. The specimen was blood. The DNA sequence is as follows: TGTGCCAGCAGCCCGATGGAACAGGGAGAGACCCAGTACTTC. Translation gives CASSPMEQGETQYF.